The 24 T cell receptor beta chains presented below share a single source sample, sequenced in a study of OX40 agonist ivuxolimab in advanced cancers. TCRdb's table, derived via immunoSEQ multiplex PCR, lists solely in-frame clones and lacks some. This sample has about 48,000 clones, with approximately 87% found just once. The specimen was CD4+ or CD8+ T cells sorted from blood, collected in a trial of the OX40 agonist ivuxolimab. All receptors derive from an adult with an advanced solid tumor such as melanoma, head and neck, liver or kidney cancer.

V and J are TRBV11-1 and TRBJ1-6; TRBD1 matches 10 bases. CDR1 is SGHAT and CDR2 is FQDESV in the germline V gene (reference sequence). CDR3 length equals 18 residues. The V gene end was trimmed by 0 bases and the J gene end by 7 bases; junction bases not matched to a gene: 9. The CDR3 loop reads CASSLAGTGAYVNSPLHF. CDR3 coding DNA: TGTGCCAGCAGCTTAGCCGGGACAGGGGCTTATGTGAATTCACCCCTCCACTTT.

CDR3 DNA sequence: TGTGCCATCAGTGAGTCGAACACTATTCAGTACTTC. Protein: CAISESNTIQYF. J is TRBJ2-4 and V is TRBV10-3; D is uncertain. The germline CDR1 and CDR2 sequences are ENHRY and SYGVKD. Between the trimmed V and J ends, which lost 0 bases and 10 bases, there was a span of 7 bases. The length of the CDR3 is 12 residues.

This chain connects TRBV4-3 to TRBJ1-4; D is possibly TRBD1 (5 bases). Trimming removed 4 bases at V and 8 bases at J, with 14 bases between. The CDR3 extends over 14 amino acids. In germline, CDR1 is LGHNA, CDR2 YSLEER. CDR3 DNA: TGCGCCAGCAGCCGGGACTGGGGAGGGGAAAAACTGTTTTTT. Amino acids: CASSRDWGGEKLFF.

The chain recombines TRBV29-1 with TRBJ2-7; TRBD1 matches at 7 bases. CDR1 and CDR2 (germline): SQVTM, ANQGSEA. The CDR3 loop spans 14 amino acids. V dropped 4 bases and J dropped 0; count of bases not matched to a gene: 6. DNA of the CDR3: TGCAGCGTTGTGGAACGGGACAGCTCCTACGAGCAGTACTTC. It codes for CSVVERDSSYEQYF.

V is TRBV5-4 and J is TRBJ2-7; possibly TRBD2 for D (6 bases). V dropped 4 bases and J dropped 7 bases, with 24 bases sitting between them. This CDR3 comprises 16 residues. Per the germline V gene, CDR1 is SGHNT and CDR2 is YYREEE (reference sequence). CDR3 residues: CASSLRDFRPSEEQYF. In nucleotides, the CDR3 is TGTGCCAGCAGCCTCCGGGACTTTCGACCGTCCGAGGAGCAGTACTTC.

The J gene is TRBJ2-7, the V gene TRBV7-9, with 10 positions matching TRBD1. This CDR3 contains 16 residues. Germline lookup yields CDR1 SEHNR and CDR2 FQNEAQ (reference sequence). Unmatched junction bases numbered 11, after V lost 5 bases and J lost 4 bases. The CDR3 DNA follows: TGTGCCAGCAGCCATAACCGGGACAGGGGTGATTACGAGCAGTACTTC. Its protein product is CASSHNRDRGDYEQYF.

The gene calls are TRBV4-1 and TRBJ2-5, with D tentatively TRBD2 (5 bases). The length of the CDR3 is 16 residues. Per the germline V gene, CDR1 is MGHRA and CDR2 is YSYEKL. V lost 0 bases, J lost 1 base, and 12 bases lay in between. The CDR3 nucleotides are TGCGCCAGCAGCCAAGAGCGGGCGGTAGGCCAAGAGACCCAGTACTTC. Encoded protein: CASSQERAVGQETQYF.

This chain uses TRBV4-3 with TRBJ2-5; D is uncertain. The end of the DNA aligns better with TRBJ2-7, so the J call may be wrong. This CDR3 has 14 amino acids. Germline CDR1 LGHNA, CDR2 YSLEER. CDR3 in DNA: TGCGCCAGCAGCCAAGGACGCCTGGCCTACGAGCAGTACTTC. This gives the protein CASSQGRLAYEQYF.

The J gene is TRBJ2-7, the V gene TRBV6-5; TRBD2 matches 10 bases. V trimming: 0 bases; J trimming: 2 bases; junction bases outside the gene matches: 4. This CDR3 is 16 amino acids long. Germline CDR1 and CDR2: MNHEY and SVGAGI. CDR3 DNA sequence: TGTGCCAGCAGTTACTCGGGACTAGCGAGCCCCTACGAGCAGTACTTC. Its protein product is CASSYSGLASPYEQYF.

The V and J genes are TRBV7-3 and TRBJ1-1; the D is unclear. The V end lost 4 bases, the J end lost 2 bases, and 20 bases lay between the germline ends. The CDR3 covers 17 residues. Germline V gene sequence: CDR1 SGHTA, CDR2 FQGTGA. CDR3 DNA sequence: TGTGCCAGCAGCTCCTCCCCCTGGTGGCTAGAAAACACTGAAGCTTTCTTT. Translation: CASSSSPWWLENTEAFF.

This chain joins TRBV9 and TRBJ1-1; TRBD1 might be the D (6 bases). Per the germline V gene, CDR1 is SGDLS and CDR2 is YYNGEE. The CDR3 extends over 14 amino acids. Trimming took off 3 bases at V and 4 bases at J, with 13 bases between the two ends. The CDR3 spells CASSAVGGGTEAFF. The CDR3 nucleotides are TGTGCCAGCAGCGCCGTCGGAGGGGGCACTGAAGCTTTCTTT.

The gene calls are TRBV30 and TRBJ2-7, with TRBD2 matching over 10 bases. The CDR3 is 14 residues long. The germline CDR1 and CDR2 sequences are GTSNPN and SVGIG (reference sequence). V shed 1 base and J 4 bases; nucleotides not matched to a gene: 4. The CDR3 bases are TGTGCCTGGAGTGAAGCTAGCGGGAGATACGAGCAGTACTTC. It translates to CAWSEASGRYEQYF.

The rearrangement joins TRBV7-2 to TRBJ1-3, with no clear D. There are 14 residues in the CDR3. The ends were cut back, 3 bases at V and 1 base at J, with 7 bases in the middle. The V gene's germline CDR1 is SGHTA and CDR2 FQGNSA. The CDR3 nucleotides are TGTGCCAGCAGCTTTTTCGGGTCTGGAAACACCATATATTTT. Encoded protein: CASSFFGSGNTIYF. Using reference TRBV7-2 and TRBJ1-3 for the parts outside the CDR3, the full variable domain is GAGVSQSPSNKVTEKGKDVELRCDPISGHTALYWYRQSLGQGLEFLIYFQGNSAPDKSGLPSDRFSAERTGGSVSTLTIQRTQQEDSAVYLCASSFFGSGNTIYFGEGSWLTVV.

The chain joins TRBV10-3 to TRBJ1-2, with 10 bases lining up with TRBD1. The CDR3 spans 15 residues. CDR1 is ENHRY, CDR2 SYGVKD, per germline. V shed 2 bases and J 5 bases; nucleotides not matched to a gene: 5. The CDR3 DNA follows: TGTGCCATCAGTGAGGGGACAGGGGCGGGGTATGGCTACACCTTC. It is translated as CAISEGTGAGYGYTF.

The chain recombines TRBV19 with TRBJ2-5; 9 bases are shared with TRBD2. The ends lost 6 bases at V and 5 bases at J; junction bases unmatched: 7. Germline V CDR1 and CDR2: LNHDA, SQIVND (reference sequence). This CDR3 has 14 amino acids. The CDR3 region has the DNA TGTGCCAGTAGCGGGACTAGCCACATGGAGACCCAGTACTTC. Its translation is CASSGTSHMETQYF.

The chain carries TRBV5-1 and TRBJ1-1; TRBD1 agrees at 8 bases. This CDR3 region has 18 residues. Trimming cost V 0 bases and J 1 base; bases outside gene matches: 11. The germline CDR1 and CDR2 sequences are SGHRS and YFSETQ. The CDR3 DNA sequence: TGCGCCAGCAGCTTGGATGGGGACAGGCCATTTCAGAACACTGAAGCTTTCTTT. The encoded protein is CASSLDGDRPFQNTEAFF.

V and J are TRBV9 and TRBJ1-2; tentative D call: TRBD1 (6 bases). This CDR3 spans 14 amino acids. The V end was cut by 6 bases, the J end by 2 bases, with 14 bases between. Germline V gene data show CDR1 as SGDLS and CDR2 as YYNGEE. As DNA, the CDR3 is TGTGCCAGCACACAGGGTGGGGGGAACTATGGCTACACCTTC. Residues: CASTQGGGNYGYTF. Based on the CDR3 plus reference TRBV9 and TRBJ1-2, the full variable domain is DSGVTQTPKHLITATGQRVTLRCSPRSGDLSVYWYQQSLDQGLQFLIQYYNGEERAKGNILERFSAQQFPDLHSELNLSSLELGDSALYFCASTQGGGNYGYTFGSGTRLTVV.

CDR3 residues: CASRGYNEQFF. CDR3 nucleotides: TGTGCCAGTAGGGGGTACAATGAGCAGTTCTTC. The rearrangement joins TRBV19 to TRBJ2-1; D gene ambiguous. Trimming left V 6 bases short and J 4 bases short, with 4 bases between. The CDR3 has 11 residues. The germline CDR1 and CDR2 sequences are LNHDA and SQIVND (reference sequence).

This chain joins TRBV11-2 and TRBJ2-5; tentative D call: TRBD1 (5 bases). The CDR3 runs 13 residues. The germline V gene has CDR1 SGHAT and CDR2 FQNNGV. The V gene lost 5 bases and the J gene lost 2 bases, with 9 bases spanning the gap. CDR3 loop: CASSPQGQETQYF. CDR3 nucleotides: TGTGCCAGCAGCCCCCAGGGTCAAGAGACCCAGTACTTC. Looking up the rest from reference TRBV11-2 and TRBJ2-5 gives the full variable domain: EAGVAQSPRYKIIEKRQSVAFWCNPISGHATLYWYQQILGQGPKLLIQFQNNGVVDDSQLPKDRFSAERLKGVDSTLKIQPAKLEDSAVYLCASSPQGQETQYFGPGTRLLVL.

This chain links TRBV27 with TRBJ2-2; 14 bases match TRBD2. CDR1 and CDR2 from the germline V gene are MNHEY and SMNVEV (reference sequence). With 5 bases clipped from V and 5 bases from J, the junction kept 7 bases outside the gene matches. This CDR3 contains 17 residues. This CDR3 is CASSLGTSGSRTGELFF. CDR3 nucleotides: TGTGCCAGCAGTCTCGGGACTAGCGGGAGTCGGACCGGGGAGCTGTTTTTT.

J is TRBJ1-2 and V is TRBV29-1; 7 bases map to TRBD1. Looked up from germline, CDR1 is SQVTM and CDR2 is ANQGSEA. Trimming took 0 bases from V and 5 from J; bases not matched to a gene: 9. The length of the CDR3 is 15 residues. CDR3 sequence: CSVEDSTGPSYGYTF. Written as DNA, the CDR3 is TGCAGCGTTGAAGATTCGACAGGGCCGAGTTATGGCTACACCTTC.

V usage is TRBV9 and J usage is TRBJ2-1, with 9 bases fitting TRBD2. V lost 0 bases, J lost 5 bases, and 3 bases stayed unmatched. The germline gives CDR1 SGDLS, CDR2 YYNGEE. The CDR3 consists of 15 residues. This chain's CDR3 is CASSVGLAGHNEQFF. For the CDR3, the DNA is TGTGCCAGCAGCGTAGGTCTAGCGGGACACAATGAGCAGTTCTTC.

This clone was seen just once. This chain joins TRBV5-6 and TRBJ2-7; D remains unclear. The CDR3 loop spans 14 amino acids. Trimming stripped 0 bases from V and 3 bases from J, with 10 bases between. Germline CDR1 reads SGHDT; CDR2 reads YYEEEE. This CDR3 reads CASSLGTRLYEQYF. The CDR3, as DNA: TGTGCCAGCAGCTTGGGAACCAGACTCTACGAGCAGTACTTC. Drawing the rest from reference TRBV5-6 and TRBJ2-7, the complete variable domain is DAGVTQSPTHLIKTRGQQVTLRCSPKSGHDTVSWYQQALGQGPQFIFQYYEEEERQRGNFPDRFSGHQFPNYSSELNVNALLLGDSALYLCASSLGTRLYEQYFGPGTRLTVT.

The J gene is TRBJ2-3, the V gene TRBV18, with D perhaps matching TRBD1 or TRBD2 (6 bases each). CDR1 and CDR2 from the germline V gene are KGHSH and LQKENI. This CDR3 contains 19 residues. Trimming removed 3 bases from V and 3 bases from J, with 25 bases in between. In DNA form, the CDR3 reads TGTGCCAGCTCACCTACGTGGCTAAGGGCGGGACAAAGAACAGATACGCAGTATTTT. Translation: CASSPTWLRAGQRTDTQYF. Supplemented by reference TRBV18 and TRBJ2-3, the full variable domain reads NAGVMQNPRHLVRRRGQEARLRCSPMKGHSHVYWYRQLPEEGLKFMVYLQKENIIDESGMPKERFSAEFPKEGPSILRIQQVVRGDSAAYFCASSPTWLRAGQRTDTQYFGPGTRLTVL.